The rows below give T cell receptor beta chains drawn from one sample of a study of lymphopenia after photon versus proton radiotherapy. Some clones are missing from TCRdb's copy, which holds only in-frame ones; the method was immunoSEQ multiplex PCR. The top ten clones hold about 3.1% of a sample with 55,000 to 70,000 clones, roughly 90% of them seen once. This specimen was peripheral blood, taken from a patient treated with photon-based radiotherapy. The receptor source for this set is a woman aged 70-85 years with pancreatic cancer. Both conserved end residues are part of each CDR3. The order of the fields is V gene, J gene, D gene, clone size, CDR3 DNA, CDR3 protein. The D gene is left open where the match is weak. For some rows the clone size is stated as once, few or many, or as a class when expanded; others skip it.

TRBV5-4,TRBJ2-7,.,.,TGTGCCAGCAGCAGTGGGAAGGGCGGGACCTACGAGCAGTACTTC,CASSSGKGGTYEQYF
TRBV5-6,TRBJ1-5,.,.,TGTGCCAGCAGCTTACAGGGAGGGGATCAGCCCCAGCATTTT,CASSLQGGDQPQHF
TRBV7-9,TRBJ2-7,TRBD1,.,TGTGCCAGCAGCTCGACAGGGGGCTTCTACGAGCAGTACTTC,CASSSTGGFYEQYF
TRBV7-3,TRBJ2-2,TRBD1,.,TGTGCCAGCAGCACTCGTTCAGGACAGGACAGGGGAACCGGGGAGCTGTTTTTT,CASSTRSGQDRGTGELFF
TRBV5-1,TRBJ1-3,.,.,TGCGCCAGCAGCTTGGAGTCCATAGGAAACACCATATATTTT,CASSLESIGNTIYF
TRBV7-2,TRBJ2-3,TRBD1,.,TGTGCCAGCAGCGCGACAGGGGGCGGCGCAGATACGCAGTATTTT,CASSATGGGADTQYF
TRBV7-2,TRBJ2-5,.,once,TGTGCCAGCAGCCGTATGTCAGTGGGTCGGGAGACCCAGTACTTC,CASSRMSVGRETQYF
TRBV20-1,TRBJ1-1,.,.,TGCAGTGCTCCGCGTCGGGTTGAAGCTTTCTTT,CSAPRRVEAFF
TRBV9,TRBJ2-3,.,.,TGTGCCAGCAGCACCGAAGACGATACGCAGTATTTT,CASSTEDDTQYF
TRBV5-5,TRBJ1-2,.,.,TGTGCCAGCAGCTTGGCCCTACATCGAGGGGACTATGGCTACACCTTC,CASSLALHRGDYGYTF
TRBV10-2,TRBJ2-7,.,.,TGCGCCAGCAGTGAGTCGAACTACGAGCAGTACTTC,CASSESNYEQYF
TRBV6-5,TRBJ2-2,.,.,TGTGCCAGCAGTGGGCATATAAACACCGGGGAGCTGTTTTTT,CASSGHINTGELFF
TRBV5-4,TRBJ2-3,.,once,TGTGCCAGCATGGGGCAGGCCACAGATACGCAGTATTTT,CASMGQATDTQYF
TRBV4-1,TRBJ1-1,.,.,TGCGCCAGCAGCCAAGATCTAGAGGGACATGGGAACACTGAAGCTTTCTTT,CASSQDLEGHGNTEAFF
TRBV7-8,TRBJ1-1,.,.,TGTGCCAGCAGCCCCCTACGGGAAGGGAGGACTGAAGCTTTCTTT,CASSPLREGRTEAFF
TRBV28,TRBJ1-1,.,once,TGTGCCAGCAGTACAAGCATAGTAAACACTGAAGCTTTCTTT,CASSTSIVNTEAFF
TRBV5-1,TRBJ2-2,.,.,TGCGCCAGCAGCTTGACACAGAACACCGGGGAGCTGTTTTTT,CASSLTQNTGELFF
TRBV7-9,TRBJ2-7,TRBD2,.,TGTGCCAGCGGAGGGCCTAGCGGGAGGGAGGAGTACTTC,CASGGPSGREEYF
TRBV28,TRBJ2-1,.,.,TGTGCCAGCAGTTTATGGGAGGGTGAGCAGTTCTTC,CASSLWEGEQFF
TRBV4-2,TRBJ2-5,.,few,TGTGCCAGCAGCCAGCCCGGCACACAAGAGACCCAGTACTTC,CASSQPGTQETQYF
TRBV7-2,TRBJ2-7,.,.,TGTGCCAGCCAGCATCCACACTCCTACGAGCAGTACTTC,CASQHPHSYEQYF
TRBV5-4,TRBJ2-1,.,.,TGTGCCAGCAGCCTACTAGGCAATGAGCAGTTCTTC,CASSLLGNEQFF
TRBV5-5,TRBJ2-5,.,once,TGTGCCAGCAGCTTGGCGGGGTCCAAAACCCAAGAGACCCAGTACTTC,CASSLAGSKTQETQYF
TRBV28,TRBJ2-1,TRBD1,.,TGTGCCAGCAGCTCTCCGGGACAGGGACACAATGAGCAGTTCTTC,CASSSPGQGHNEQFF
TRBV5-4,TRBJ2-2,TRBD2,.,TGTGCCAGCAGCGGACTAGCGGGAGGGAAGGAGCTGTTTTTT,CASSGLAGGKELFF
TRBV6-1,TRBJ1-1,.,.,TGTGCCAGCGCTCAGACACTCAAGGCTGAAGCTTTCTTT,CASAQTLKAEAFF
TRBV7-3,TRBJ2-5,.,.,TGTGCCAGCAGATCCTGGGGCAGGTCATTTAAACAAGAGACCCAGTACTTC,CASRSWGRSFKQETQYF
TRBV4-3,TRBJ2-3,TRBD2,once,TGCGCCAGCAGCCAAGAGACTAGCGGATGGGGGGGCACAGATACGCAGTATTTT,CASSQETSGWGGTDTQYF
TRBV15,TRBJ1-4,.,.,TGTGCCACCAGCAGAGGAACCTCAACTAATGAAAAACTGTTTTTT,CATSRGTSTNEKLFF
TRBV14,TRBJ2-3,.,.,TGTGCCAGCAGCCATCGGGGATGGCCGGATACGCAGTATTTT,CASSHRGWPDTQYF
TRBV30,TRBJ2-1,TRBD2,.,TGTGCCTGGAGTGGACTAGCAGACGAACGCTCCTACAATGAGCAGTTCTTC,CAWSGLADERSYNEQFF
TRBV20-1,TRBJ2-1,.,.,TGCAGTGCCACTCCGTACAATGAGCAGTTCTTC,CSATPYNEQFF
TRBV28,TRBJ2-7,.,.,TGTGCCAGCAGTTTATATGAGGGGTACGAGCAGTACTTC,CASSLYEGYEQYF
TRBV2,TRBJ2-1,.,.,TGTGCCAGCAGTGAACTCTGGGCTAGCGCTCTGTACAATGAGCAGTTCTTC,CASSELWASALYNEQFF
TRBV25-1,TRBJ2-7,.,.,TGTGCCAGCTCAACCCGGGGGACTGCGGCCTACGAGCAGTACTTC,CASSTRGTAAYEQYF
TRBV6-5,TRBJ1-5,.,.,TGTGCCAGCAGTTACACGGGGAATAGCAATCAGCCCCAGCATTTT,CASSYTGNSNQPQHF
TRBV6-5,TRBJ2-2,TRBD2,.,TGTGCCGTGGGGGGGGACACCGGGGAGCTGTTTTTT,CAVGGDTGELFF
TRBV15,TRBJ2-4,.,.,TGTGCCACCAGCAGAGATCCCCCAGGGACGGTGGCCAAAAACATTCAGTACTTC,CATSRDPPGTVAKNIQYF
TRBV7-9,TRBJ1-3,.,.,TGTGCCAGCAGCTTACGAGAATTCTCTGGAAACACCATATATTTT,CASSLREFSGNTIYF
TRBV20-1,TRBJ2-1,.,.,TGCAGTGGGGGGCGGAACAATGAGCAGTTCTTC,CSGGRNNEQFF
TRBV29-1,TRBJ2-6,.,.,TGCAGCGCAACCCAGGGCTCTGGGGCCAACGTCCTGACTTTC,CSATQGSGANVLTF
TRBV5-1,TRBJ2-5,.,.,TGCGCCAGCAGCTTGGACGGCAGAAGTGGGGAGACCCAGTACTTC,CASSLDGRSGETQYF
TRBV5-6,TRBJ1-2,.,.,TGTGCCAGCAGCCCTGTGGGCAGGCCCGAGGGCTACACCTTC,CASSPVGRPEGYTF
TRBV4-3,TRBJ2-7,TRBD2,.,TGCGCCAGCAGTCCGGGACTAGTACTTTTTGAGCAGTACTTC,CASSPGLVLFEQYF
TRBV7-3,TRBJ2-1,TRBD2,medium-sized,TGTGCCAGCAGCTTATCGCTAGCGGGAGTTTACAATGAGCAGTTCTTC,CASSLSLAGVYNEQFF
TRBV27,TRBJ1-1,.,.,TGTGCCAGCAGTTTATACGGGGGGAGGAGGGCTGAAGCTTTCTTT,CASSLYGGRRAEAFF
TRBV7-8,TRBJ2-2,.,.,TGTGCCAGCAGCCCGCGCGGGAAGAACACCGGGGAGCTGTTTTTT,CASSPRGKNTGELFF
TRBV5-1,TRBJ2-2,.,.,TGCGCCAGCAGCTTGGAAGGGCGCTCGGGCGCGTCCGGGGAGCTGTTTTTT,CASSLEGRSGASGELFF
TRBV6-6,TRBJ1-2,TRBD1,.,TGTGCCAGCACACCCTCGGGACAGCTCAACTATGGCTACACCTTC,CASTPSGQLNYGYTF
TRBV28,TRBJ2-6,.,once,TGTGCCAGCAGTTTATCAAGAGGGCGCGGATCTGGGGCCAACGTCCTGACTTTC,CASSLSRGRGSGANVLTF